The 30 T cell receptor beta chains listed next were all sequenced from one sample in a study of response to subunit inactivated influenza vaccine. MiXCR, run by TCRdb on the RT-PCR reads, gives a single entry per CDR3 protein. This sample has 290,000 or so distinct CDR3 sequences, with approximately 21% found just once. The sequences come from PBMCs from blood, collected about 20 months after vaccination. These receptors were obtained from a man between 45 and 75 years old who received an inactivated influenza vaccine.

The chain combines TRBV12-3 or TRBV12-4 with TRBJ1-5; unclear D gene. The length of the CDR3 is 17 residues. V lost 5 bases and J 2 bases, leaving 19 bases between the germline ends. Here the CDR3 reads CASSLRGELGGNQPQHF. The CDR3 bases are TGTGCCAGCAGTCTCCGGGGTGAATTGGGAGGCAATCAGCCCCAGCATTTT.

This clonotype was seen a handful of times. The chain recombines TRBV12-3 or TRBV12-4 with TRBJ1-2; no clear D. Trimming removed 2 bases at V and 6 bases at J, with 13 bases between. The CDR3 length is 14 residues. CDR3 nucleotides: TGTGCCAGCAGTTTAACTCAGATACCCGATGGCTACACCTTC. Protein: CASSLTQIPDGYTF.

This clonotype was detected a few times. The chain recombines TRBV6-1 with TRBJ1-3; 7 nucleotides agree with TRBD1. V dropped 6 bases and J dropped 0; count of bases not matched to a gene: 14. There are 18 residues in the CDR3. Germline lookup yields CDR1 MNHNS and CDR2 SASEGT. The CDR3 DNA is TGTGCCAGCAGCCCCACCCGGGACAGCGTCTTCTCTGGAAACACCATATATTTT. Translated, it gives CASSPTRDSVFSGNTIYF.

This clonotype was recorded a few times. The chain joins TRBV4-3 to TRBJ1-5; a possible D gene is TRBD1 (5 bases). Trimming took off 0 bases at V and 7 bases at J, with 13 bases between the two ends. CDR1 is LGHNA and CDR2 is YSLEER in the germline V gene. The length of the CDR3 is 15 residues. The CDR3 loop reads CASSQDNQGRQPQHF. For the CDR3, the DNA is TGCGCCAGCAGCCAAGATAATCAGGGACGGCAGCCCCAGCATTTT.

Only one count was recorded for this clonotype. The chain combines TRBV24-1 with TRBJ2-3, with D hard to call. V lost 7 bases to trimming and J lost 4 bases, with 8 bases between them. Per germline, CDR1 KGHDR and CDR2 SFDVKD. This CDR3 spans 12 amino acids. CDR3 coding DNA: TGTGCCACCAGCACCACCCCAGATACGCAGTATTTT. Its translation is CATSTTPDTQYF.

This clonotype occurred many times. J is TRBJ2-5 and V is TRBV20-1; D unresolved. The CDR3 has 12 residues. Per the germline V gene, CDR1 is DFQATT and CDR2 is SNEGSKA (reference sequence). Trimming removed 0 bases from V and 7 bases from J, with 9 bases in between. The CDR3 DNA follows: TGCAGTGCTAGAGATAAGGACGGGACCCAGTACTTC. It is translated as CSARDKDGTQYF.

At least ten counts were recorded for this clonotype. The V and J genes are TRBV7-8 and TRBJ1-1, with D unclear. Germline CDR1 SGHVS, CDR2 FQNEAQ. V lost 5 bases, J lost 0 bases, and 7 bases lay in between. The CDR3 has 13 amino acids. The CDR3 region is CASSPAMNTEAFF. CDR3 nucleotides: TGTGCCAGCAGCCCGGCTATGAACACTGAAGCTTTCTTT.

The chain has TRBV4-2 and TRBJ2-3; 7 bases match TRBD1. CDR1 and CDR2 from the germline V gene are LGHNA and YNFKEQ. CDR3 length equals 15 residues. J gave up 1 base and V 4 bases, and 5 bases lay outside the gene matches. As DNA, the CDR3 is TGTGCCAGCAGCCGCCCCGGACAGGGCACAGATACGCAGTATTTT. Its translation is CASSRPGQGTDTQYF.

This clonotype was observed a handful of times. The V and J genes are TRBV20-1 and TRBJ1-1; 9 nucleotides align to TRBD1. The germline V gene has CDR1 DFQATT and CDR2 SNEGSKA (reference sequence). The CDR3 has 13 residues. Germline trimming cut 3 bases from V and 6 bases from J; bases unmatched to any gene: 5. The CDR3 spells CSASSQGAAEAFF. CDR3 DNA sequence: TGCAGTGCTAGTTCACAGGGGGCGGCTGAAGCTTTCTTT.

The J gene is TRBJ1-5, the V gene TRBV20-1; D call uncertain. Germline V gene data show CDR1 as DFQATT and CDR2 as SNEGSKA (reference sequence). V shed 6 bases and J shed 3 bases, with 12 bases lying between them. This CDR3 contains 13 residues. CDR3 protein: CSAHTRDNQPQHF. The CDR3 DNA reads TGCAGTGCCCATACAAGGGACAATCAGCCCCAGCATTTT.

The chain recombines TRBV7-2 with TRBJ2-7, with D possibly being TRBD1 (5 bases). V gave up 1 base and J gave up 1 base, with 14 bases separating them. In germline, CDR1 is SGHTA, CDR2 FQGNSA. The length of the CDR3 is 16 residues. The CDR3 DNA follows: TGTGCCAGCAGCTTAGTGGGGCAGGCCCTATCCTACGAGCAGTACTTC. Its translation: CASSLVGQALSYEQYF.

V is TRBV10-3 and J is TRBJ2-5, with D uncertain. CDR1 is ENHRY, CDR2 SYGVKD, per germline. The CDR3 sequence is 13 residues long. V was cut by 3 bases and J by 1 base, with 6 bases left in between. CDR3 sequence (DNA): TGTGCCATCAGTGACCTCGCCCAAGAGACCCAGTACTTC. Its protein product is CAISDLAQETQYF.

The genes are TRBV7-6 and TRBJ2-1; 7 bases are shared with TRBD1. The CDR3 spans 14 residues. V trimming: 4 bases; J trimming: 6 bases; junction bases outside the gene matches: 6. Germline V gene lookup returns CDR1 SGHVS and CDR2 FNYEAQ. The CDR3 here is CASSSRQGSNEQFF. The CDR3 DNA reads TGTGCCAGCAGCTCCCGACAGGGAAGCAATGAGCAGTTCTTC.

The chain has TRBV18 and TRBJ1-5, with D possibly matching TRBD1 (6 bases). Germline lookup yields CDR1 KGHSH and CDR2 LQKENI. This CDR3 contains 13 residues. The V gene lost 5 bases and the J gene lost 7 bases, with 12 bases spanning the gap. DNA for the CDR3: TGTGCCAGCTCAGCGGGACAATTCCAGCCCCAGCATTTT. Translating it yields CASSAGQFQPQHF.

This clonotype was observed a handful of times. The J gene is TRBJ1-1, the V gene TRBV28, with 8 positions matching TRBD1. Trimming cost V 2 bases and J 10 bases; bases outside gene matches: 3. In germline, CDR1 is MDHEN, CDR2 SYDVKM. The CDR3 loop spans 12 amino acids. CDR3 DNA sequence: TGTGCCAGCAGTTTACTGGGACAGGCAGCTTTCTTT. This codes for CASSLLGQAAFF.

J is TRBJ1-1 and V is TRBV28, with 9 bases that match TRBD1. V was clipped by 4 bases and J by 2 bases; unmatched bases: 5. Germline lookup yields CDR1 MDHEN and CDR2 SYDVKM. The CDR3 spans 15 residues. In nucleotides, the CDR3 is TGTGCCAGCAGTTGGTACAGGGGGCGAAACACTGAAGCTTTCTTT. This encodes CASSWYRGRNTEAFF.

This clonotype was observed a handful of times. The chain has TRBV7-9 and TRBJ2-7, with 8 bases matching TRBD1. The V and J ends lost 1 base and 2 bases, in that order; junction bases with no gene match: 1. Germline values: CDR1 SEHNR, CDR2 FQNEAQ (reference sequence). This CDR3 has 14 amino acids. The CDR3 is CASSLETGAYEQYF. CDR3 in DNA: TGTGCCAGCAGCTTAGAGACAGGGGCCTACGAGCAGTACTTC.

The chain couples TRBV15 to TRBJ1-5; 8 nucleotides agree with TRBD1. Germline V gene lookup returns CDR1 LNHNV and CDR2 YYDKDF (reference sequence). CDR3 length: 16 residues. The trim removed 1 base at V and 4 bases at J, leaving 6 bases unmatched. The DNA of the CDR3 is TGTGCCACCAGCAGAGTTATTGACAGGGGAAATCAGCCCCAGCATTTT. Translation: CATSRVIDRGNQPQHF.

The CDR3 region is CASSPSGLSYNEQFF. CDR3 nucleotides: TGTGCCAGCAGCCCCTCCGGTCTCTCCTACAATGAGCAGTTCTTC. The chain combines TRBV6-2 or TRBV6-3 with TRBJ2-1, with unresolved D. CDR3 length: 15 residues. The germline V and J ends were trimmed by 6 bases and 0 bases, with 12 bases remaining between them. Germline V gives CDR1 MNHEY, CDR2 SVGEGT.

This clonotype was counted at least ten times. The chain joins TRBV29-1 to TRBJ1-1; D is ambiguous. In germline, CDR1 is SQVTM, CDR2 ANQGSEA. CDR3 length: 13 residues. The V and J ends lost 0 bases and 1 base respectively, with 6 bases between them. CDR3 in amino acids: CSVEEGRNTEAFF. CDR3 bases: TGCAGCGTTGAAGAAGGACGGAACACTGAAGCTTTCTTT. Using reference TRBV29-1 and TRBJ1-1 for the parts outside the CDR3, the full variable domain is SAVISQKPSRDICQRGTSLTIQCQVDSQVTMMFWYRQQPGQSLTLIATANQGSEATYESGFVIDKFPISRPNLTFSTLTVSNMSPEDSSIYLCSVEEGRNTEAFFGQGTRLTVV.

This clonotype has a count of ten or more. This rearrangement joins TRBV10-3 to TRBJ1-2; D is ambiguous. V was trimmed by 7 bases and J by 3 bases, leaving 15 bases between them. This CDR3 comprises 14 residues. Germline V gene sequence: CDR1 ENHRY, CDR2 SYGVKD. The CDR3 loop is CAINRGSLDYGYTF. The CDR3 DNA follows: TGTGCCATCAACAGAGGGAGTCTCGACTATGGCTACACCTTC.

The genes are TRBV29-1 and TRBJ2-7, with a possible D match to TRBD1 (5 bases). The germline gives CDR1 SQVTM, CDR2 ANQGSEA. There are 12 residues in the CDR3. Trimming shortened V by 6 bases and J by 2 bases, and 11 bases separated the two germline ends. The CDR3 DNA sequence: TGCAGCGTGGCCGAGGACACCTACGAGCAGTACTTC. Amino acid sequence: CSVAEDTYEQYF.

The gene calls are TRBV25-1 and TRBJ2-2; no reliable D call. Germline lookup yields CDR1 MGHDK and CDR2 SYGVNS. Between the trimmed V and J ends, which lost 6 bases and 5 bases, there was a span of 10 bases. CDR3 size: 13 residues. CDR3 region: CASSVIRTGELFF. Written as DNA, the CDR3 is TGTGCCAGCAGCGTCATCCGAACCGGGGAGCTGTTTTTT.

The CDR3 reads CSARQPGRISGANVLTF. In DNA form, the CDR3 reads TGCAGTGCTAGACAACCGGGACGCATCTCTGGGGCCAACGTCCTGACTTTC. The genes are TRBV20-1 and TRBJ2-6, with D possibly called TRBD1 or TRBD2 (5 bases each). The V gene lost 2 bases and the J gene lost 0 bases, with 14 bases spanning the gap. This CDR3 region has 17 residues. CDR1 and CDR2 from the germline V gene are DFQATT and SNEGSKA (reference sequence).

V usage is TRBV19 and J usage is TRBJ1-5, with TRBD1 as a possible D gene (5 bases). The V end was cut by 4 bases, the J end by 0 bases, with 28 bases between. CDR3 length: 21 amino acids. CDR1 is LNHDA, CDR2 SQIVND, per germline (reference sequence). CDR3 coding DNA: TGTGCCAGTAGTACCATATCGCCCGGGCAGGCCGGGGCGGGTAGCAATCAGCCCCAGCATTTT. Protein sequence: CASSTISPGQAGAGSNQPQHF.

This clonotype was seen at least ten times. V usage is TRBV12-3 or TRBV12-4 and J usage is TRBJ1-5; TRBD1 is a possible D gene (5 bases). The germline V and J ends were trimmed by 2 bases and 6 bases, with 14 bases remaining between them. The CDR3 extends over 15 amino acids. The CDR3 region has the DNA TGTGCCAGCAGTTTAACAACGGTGGGGGGTCAGCCCCAGCATTTT. The encoded protein is CASSLTTVGGQPQHF.

The V gene is TRBV24-1, the J gene TRBJ2-1; 7 positions match TRBD2. This CDR3 spans 16 amino acids. The germline gives CDR1 KGHDR, CDR2 SFDVKD. Trimming at V came to 0 bases and at J to 8 bases, leaving 9 bases not matched to a gene. CDR3 sequence (DNA): TGTGCCACCAGTGATTTGCACTCCGCGGGGGTAGATGAGCAGTTCTTC. Encoded protein: CATSDLHSAGVDEQFF.

The chain employs TRBV6-1 and TRBJ2-1; 11 bases agree with TRBD2. V lost 6 bases, J lost 5 bases, and 6 bases stayed unmatched. Germline CDR1 is MNHNS and CDR2 is SASEGT. The CDR3 is 15 amino acids. CDR3 in amino acids: CASRPTSGGNNEQFF. In DNA form, the CDR3 reads TGTGCCAGCAGACCTACTAGCGGGGGTAACAATGAGCAGTTCTTC.

The chain recombines TRBV4-2 with TRBJ2-7, with TRBD2 matching over 10 bases. The germline V gene has CDR1 LGHNA and CDR2 YNFKEQ. The CDR3 loop spans 17 amino acids. Trimming took 3 bases from V and 2 from J; bases not matched to a gene: 10. The CDR3 DNA is TGTGCCAGCAGCCAGGAAGTAGCGGGGGGACAAACCTACGAGCAGTACTTC. Protein product: CASSQEVAGGQTYEQYF.

This clonotype was counted a single time. The V call is TRBV20-1, the J call TRBJ2-3, with 14 bases fitting TRBD2. V lost 3 bases, J lost 6 bases, and 11 bases stayed unmatched. Per the germline V gene, CDR1 is DFQATT and CDR2 is SNEGSKA (reference sequence). The CDR3 has 17 residues. This chain's CDR3 is CSASRRLAGGPKDTQYF. For the CDR3, the DNA is TGCAGTGCTAGTAGGAGACTAGCGGGAGGGCCTAAGGATACGCAGTATTTT.